A selection of T cell receptor beta chains follows, all from one sample in a study of molecular identifiers for immune sequencing clone quantification. TCRdb recomputed calls from the PCR reads with MiXCR, one row per CDR3 protein. The top ten hold roughly 0.9% of the sample, which has hundreds of thousands of distinct CDR3 sequences, 20% seen once. Sequencing used naive CD8+ T cells from blood, with Jurkat cell RNA spiked in. Receptor source: a human donor in good health. Some libraries in this study had Jurkat cell RNA spiked in. CDR3s include the opening cysteine and the closing phenylalanine or tryptophan. Each record gives: clone size, D gene, V gene, J gene, CDR3 protein. The D gene is left open where the match is weak. Size is stated for part of the rows, as once, few or many counts, or as a class when the clone is expanded.

clone size: few
D gene: TRBD2
V gene: TRBV7-9
J gene: TRBJ2-1
CDR3 protein: CASSLAWGGSSYNEQFF

clone size: many
D gene: TRBD1
V gene: TRBV20-1
J gene: TRBJ2-7
CDR3 protein: CSAPTGASYEQYF

clone size: few
D gene: -
V gene: TRBV18
J gene: TRBJ2-3
CDR3 protein: CASSPQEDTDTQYF

clone size: many
D gene: TRBD2
V gene: TRBV27
J gene: TRBJ2-1
CDR3 protein: CASSLFGGRIYNEQFF

clone size: many
D gene: TRBD2
V gene: TRBV20-1
J gene: TRBJ2-1
CDR3 protein: CSAPREGWNEQFF

clone size: few
D gene: TRBD1
V gene: TRBV14
J gene: TRBJ1-2
CDR3 protein: CASSRTGNGYTF

clone size: -
D gene: -
V gene: TRBV9
J gene: TRBJ1-3
CDR3 protein: CASSPDELSSGNTIYF

clone size: many
D gene: -
V gene: TRBV12-3/TRBV12-4
J gene: TRBJ2-2
CDR3 protein: CASSDGNTGELFF

clone size: many
D gene: -
V gene: TRBV12-3/TRBV12-4
J gene: TRBJ2-3
CDR3 protein: CASGEGGAYRYF

clone size: -
D gene: -
V gene: TRBV28
J gene: TRBJ2-1
CDR3 protein: CASRPYSGGNEQFF

clone size: many
D gene: -
V gene: TRBV7-2
J gene: TRBJ2-3
CDR3 protein: CASSLVSVSTDTQYF

clone size: -
D gene: TRBD1
V gene: TRBV11-3
J gene: TRBJ2-1
CDR3 protein: CASSLETGGSYNEQFF

clone size: many
D gene: TRBD2
V gene: TRBV7-6
J gene: TRBJ2-3
CDR3 protein: CASSAVLAGAEDTQYF

clone size: few
D gene: TRBD1
V gene: TRBV11-2
J gene: TRBJ2-1
CDR3 protein: CASSLGQGKNEQFF

clone size: many
D gene: -
V gene: TRBV13
J gene: TRBJ2-3
CDR3 protein: CASSLGVGGTDTQYF

clone size: many
D gene: -
V gene: TRBV5-1
J gene: TRBJ2-7
CDR3 protein: CASSLVGGSNYEQYF